The 25 T cell receptor beta chains below all came from one sample that was sequenced in a study of immune evolution from preneoplasia to lung adenocarcinoma. Assay used: immunoSEQ multiplex PCR; TCRdb lists only in-frame clones, some missing. The repertoire holds 35,000 to 40,000 clones, under 85% seen once, with about 5.7% in the top ten. Specimen: FFPE invasive lung adenocarcinoma tissue. The receptors here all came from a person between 55 and 69 years old with lung adenocarcinoma.

As for this clone: Within the sample, other DNA sequences also encode this same CDR3. The rearrangement uses TRBV7-8 and TRBJ2-7; D gene unclear. The germline V and J ends were trimmed by 1 base and 0 bases, with 7 bases remaining between them. The CDR3 is made up of 14 amino acids. Germline V gives CDR1 SGHVS, CDR2 FQNEAQ. CDR3 nucleotides: TGTGCCAGCAGCTTAGTGTCAGGCTCCTACGAGCAGTACTTC. Translation gives CASSLVSGSYEQYF.

V gene TRBV7-6 combines with J gene TRBJ2-2; 8 nucleotides align to TRBD2. Trimming took 7 bases from V and 1 from J; bases not matched to a gene: 2. CDR3 size: 14 residues. Germline V gives CDR1 SGHVS, CDR2 FNYEAQ. CDR3: CASTLAGNTGELFF. DNA of the CDR3: TGTGCCAGCACCCTAGCGGGGAACACCGGGGAGCTGTTTTTT.

The chain combines TRBV20-1 with TRBJ2-3; the D is unclear. Germline V lookup: CDR1 DFQATT, CDR2 SNEGSKA (reference sequence). The CDR3 loop spans 11 amino acids. V gave up 5 bases and J gave up 2 bases, with 5 bases separating them. DNA of the CDR3: TGCAGTGCTGCCAACACAGATACGCAGTATTTT. Translating it yields CSAANTDTQYF.

The chain recombines TRBV6-1 with TRBJ2-7, with a possible D match to TRBD1 (6 bases). The germline V gene has CDR1 MNHNS and CDR2 SASEGT. The CDR3 extends over 15 amino acids. Trimming pared 7 bases from V and 1 base from J, leaving 17 bases between. The CDR3 sequence is CASIQAMDSSYEQYF. In nucleotides, the CDR3 is TGTGCCAGCATCCAAGCGATGGACAGTTCCTACGAGCAGTACTTC.

This clone appeared once. This rearrangement joins TRBV7-2 to TRBJ2-7, with a tentative D call TRBD1 (5 bases). Per the germline V gene, CDR1 is SGHTA and CDR2 is FQGNSA. The CDR3 consists of 15 residues. V was trimmed by 3 bases and J by 1 base, leaving 13 bases between them. DNA of the CDR3: TGTGCCAGCAGCTTGGCACAGTCAGGGTCCTACGAGCAGTACTTC. Encoded protein: CASSLAQSGSYEQYF.

This clone came up many times. V usage is TRBV28 and J usage is TRBJ1-5, with no clear D. Trimming pared 3 bases from V and 5 bases from J, leaving 14 bases between. This CDR3 spans 15 amino acids. Germline-derived CDR1 and CDR2 are MDHEN and SYDVKM. CDR3 protein: CASSFSGRRDQPQHF. DNA of the CDR3: TGTGCCAGCAGTTTTTCCGGCAGACGGGATCAGCCCCAGCATTTT. The full variable domain, its missing parts supplied by reference TRBV28 and TRBJ1-5, is DVKVTQSSRYLVKRTGEKVFLECVQDMDHENMFWYRQDPGLGLRLIYFSYDVKMKEKGDIPEGYSVSREKKERFSLILESASTNQTSMYLCASSFSGRRDQPQHFGDGTRLSIL.

CDR3 in amino acids: CAISETGARGEAFF. CDR3 coding DNA: TGTGCCATCAGTGAGACAGGGGCTAGGGGTGAAGCTTTCTTT. The V call is TRBV10-3, the J call TRBJ1-1; 7 positions agree with TRBD1. The J segment lost 7 bases and the V segment lost 2 bases, leaving 7 bases of the junction unmatched. Germline V gene lookup returns CDR1 ENHRY and CDR2 SYGVKD. The CDR3 has 14 residues.

The J gene is TRBJ2-7, the V gene TRBV11-3; D may be TRBD2 (5 bases). The V gene's germline CDR1 is SGHNT and CDR2 YENEEA. Trimming removed 4 bases at V and 5 bases at J, with 15 bases between. The CDR3 extends over 14 amino acids. The CDR3 loop reads CASSSYSAADEQYF. The CDR3 nucleotides read TGTGCCAGCAGCTCTTATAGCGCAGCGGACGAGCAGTACTTC.

The chain joins TRBV5-1 to TRBJ2-1; TRBD2 aligns across 11 bases. This CDR3 has 16 residues. Germline CDR1 is SGHRS and CDR2 is YFSETQ. J lost 0 bases, V lost 2 bases, and 1 base had no gene match. The DNA for the CDR3 is TGCGCCAGCAGCTTAACTAGCGGGGGCTCCTACAATGAGCAGTTCTTC. It codes for CASSLTSGGSYNEQFF.

This clone occurred a few times. The genes are TRBV27 and TRBJ1-1; D is unresolved. V gave up 5 bases and J gave up 1 base, with 17 bases separating them. Germline loops: CDR1 MNHEY, CDR2 SMNVEV (reference sequence). The CDR3 has 16 residues. CDR3 DNA: TGTGCCAGCAGTACAGACCCCCGGGTAGAGAACACTGAAGCTTTCTTT. Amino acids: CASSTDPRVENTEAFF.

The chain links TRBV27 to TRBJ2-3, with 9 bases that match TRBD2. In germline, CDR1 is MNHEY, CDR2 SMNVEV (reference sequence). With 6 bases clipped from V and 2 bases from J, the junction kept 9 bases outside the gene matches. There are 16 residues in the CDR3. CDR3 loop: CASREGPSGNTDTQYF. For the CDR3, the DNA is TGTGCCAGCAGGGAGGGGCCTAGCGGGAACACAGATACGCAGTATTTT.

The V call is TRBV19, the J call TRBJ2-2; D is unclear. There are 15 residues in the CDR3. Germline CDR1 LNHDA, CDR2 SQIVND (reference sequence). The V end lost 8 bases, the J end lost 5 bases, and 18 bases lay between the germline ends. CDR3 sequence (DNA): TGTGCCAGTTCAAAGTTCGGCCGGGTTACCGGGGAGCTGTTTTTT. The encoded protein is CASSKFGRVTGELFF.

The DNA of the CDR3 is TGTGCCATCAGCGGGACTAGCGGGACCGGCGAGCAGTACTTC. Translated, it gives CAISGTSGTGEQYF. The chain couples TRBV10-3 to TRBJ2-7; 13 nucleotides agree with TRBD2. The germline V gene has CDR1 ENHRY and CDR2 SYGVKD. The ends lost 6 bases at V and 6 bases at J; junction bases unmatched: 5. CDR3 length: 14 amino acids.

This clone was recorded only once. V gene TRBV4-1 combines with J gene TRBJ2-5; 13 nucleotides align to TRBD2. This CDR3 is 17 amino acids long. Looked up from germline, CDR1 is MGHRA and CDR2 is YSYEKL. The V gene end was trimmed by 5 bases and the J gene end by 3 bases; junction bases not matched to a gene: 9. Here the CDR3 reads CASSSGVGLAGEETQYF. CDR3 DNA: TGCGCCAGCAGCTCCGGGGTAGGACTAGCGGGAGAAGAGACCCAGTACTTC.

J is TRBJ2-1 and V is TRBV5-1; D perhaps matches TRBD1 (6 bases). V shed 3 bases and J shed 7 bases, with 14 bases lying between them. This CDR3 has 14 amino acids. Germline V gene sequence: CDR1 SGHRS, CDR2 YFSETQ. CDR3 amino acids: CASSYAGAGNEQFF. DNA for the CDR3: TGCGCCAGCAGCTACGCAGGGGCAGGGAATGAGCAGTTCTTC.

This clone showed up just once. In DNA form, the CDR3 reads TGTGCCAGCAGCGGGACAGGGGGCCTCTCCTACGAGCAGTACTTC. It yields the protein CASSGTGGLSYEQYF. The rearrangement uses TRBV7-2 and TRBJ2-7; 12 nucleotides align to TRBD1. Germline lookup yields CDR1 SGHTA and CDR2 FQGNSA. V dropped 5 bases and J dropped 0; count of bases not matched to a gene: 2. This CDR3 has 15 residues.

The rearrangement links TRBV28 to TRBJ2-5, with D uncertain. The CDR3 covers 18 residues. Germline V CDR1 and CDR2: MDHEN, SYDVKM. V was trimmed by 5 bases and J by 1 base, leaving 23 bases between them. The CDR3 coding sequence is TGTGCCAGCAGTCCCCCTCCGGGCGGCGACCGCCGCCAAGAGACCCAGTACTTC. Its translation is CASSPPPGGDRRQETQYF.

The genes are TRBV30 and TRBJ1-5; unclear D gene. The germline CDR1 and CDR2 sequences are GTSNPN and SVGIG (reference sequence). With 3 bases removed from V and 2 bases from J, the gap between germline ends came to 26 bases. The CDR3 covers 19 residues. The CDR3 DNA is TGTGCCTGGAGCTCCCAGTGGCCATCCCGCATCTCTGGCAATCAGCCCCAGCATTTT. Protein product: CAWSSQWPSRISGNQPQHF.

The genes are TRBV9 and TRBJ2-1; D possibly corresponds to TRBD2 (5 bases). Germline CDR1 reads SGDLS; CDR2 reads YYNGEE. The V end lost 4 bases, the J end lost 4 bases, and 9 bases lay between the germline ends. The CDR3 length is 13 residues. The CDR3 spells CASSSGDYNEQFF. The CDR3 DNA follows: TGTGCCAGCAGCTCCGGGGATTACAATGAGCAGTTCTTC.

This rearrangement joins TRBV7-7 to TRBJ2-1; possibly TRBD2 for D (6 bases). Germline CDR1 is SSHAT and CDR2 is FNYEAQ (reference sequence). The CDR3 totals 13 residues. Trimming took off 5 bases at V and 9 bases at J, with 14 bases between the two ends. The DNA for the CDR3 is TGTGCCAGCAGCGCAGAGTGGGGGGTTGAGCAGTTCTTC. It specifies CASSAEWGVEQFF.

This clone was detected only a few times. The chain employs TRBV5-1 and TRBJ2-7; D gene unclear. This CDR3 spans 13 amino acids. Trimming left V 0 bases short and J 2 bases short, with 6 bases between. Germline V gives CDR1 SGHRS, CDR2 YFSETQ. CDR3 sequence reads: CASSLDRTYEQYF. The CDR3 DNA sequence: TGCGCCAGCAGCTTGGACAGAACCTACGAGCAGTACTTC.

V is TRBV5-4 and J is TRBJ1-2, with D unresolved. This CDR3 is 15 amino acids long. Germline V gene lookup returns CDR1 SGHNT and CDR2 YYREEE (reference sequence). Trimming shortened V by 2 bases and J by 6 bases, and 17 bases separated the two germline ends. This CDR3 is CASSLQQPTPNGYTF. The CDR3 DNA sequence: TGTGCCAGCAGCTTACAACAGCCCACGCCGAATGGCTACACCTTC.

The chain carries TRBV28 and TRBJ2-7; D call uncertain. V was shortened by 9 bases and J by 0 bases, with 18 bases between the two germline ends. The CDR3 spans 15 residues. Per the germline V gene, CDR1 is MDHEN and CDR2 is SYDVKM. The CDR3: CASTTSSLHSYEQYF. The CDR3 DNA follows: TGTGCCAGTACTACATCGAGTCTACACTCCTACGAGCAGTACTTC.

The chain carries TRBV7-9 and TRBJ2-3; 7 bases match TRBD2. The CDR3 extends over 13 amino acids. Germline V gives CDR1 SEHNR, CDR2 FQNEAQ (reference sequence). Trimming at V came to 6 bases and at J to 9 bases, leaving 9 bases not matched to a gene. CDR3 DNA: TGTGCCAGCAGTCAATCCGGGGGAGGGACGCAGTATTTT. The encoded protein is CASSQSGGGTQYF.

V is TRBV18 and J is TRBJ2-5, with no clear D. V was clipped by 0 bases and J by 2 bases, with 4 bases between them. CDR1 KGHSH and CDR2 LQKENI come from the germline V gene. The length of the CDR3 is 13 residues. The CDR3 sequence is CASSPPEQETQYF. DNA for the CDR3: TGTGCCAGCTCACCACCGGAACAAGAGACCCAGTACTTC.